This T cell receptor (beta chain) comes out of a study of T cells in Graves' hyperthyroidism and ophthalmopathy. From germline, CDR1 is MNHNS and CDR2 SASEGT. This CDR3 has 15 amino acids. Trimming removed 6 bases at V and 5 bases at J, with 19 bases between. Graves' hyperthyroidism was deemed stable given no ophthalmopathy progression within 18 months. The study excluded patients with uncontrolled infection, other autoimmune disease, pregnancy or lactation. Clinical symptoms, serum thyroxine, TRAb, thyroid ultrasound and orbital computed tomography informed diagnoses. This clonotype has just a few counts. From RNA transcripts, TCR beta CDR3 regions were amplified. The HTBI primer set drove a first-round RT-PCR of the TCR CDR3. TCRdb analysed the multiplex PCR reads with MiXCR anew, one entry per CDR3 protein. The sample shows about 540,000 distinct CDR3 sequences, approximately 44% of them seen only once.

This sequence joins TRBV6-1 and TRBJ1-1; no reliable D call. This clonotype was sampled from a woman aged 18 to 35 with Graves' hyperthyroidism. Input material: peripheral blood or thyroid tissue (not recorded which). This chain's CDR3 is CASRPTGRNTTEAFF. Here the CDR3 DNA reads TGTGCCAGCAGACCAACGGGCCGGAACACGACTGAAGCTTTCTTT.